Here is one T cell receptor (beta chain) with its context. Its antigen is still unknown. These data belong to a study of cytomegalovirus exposure and HLA in healthy donors. The study, taken as a whole, reports: Beyond CMV serostatus, there was no information to go on about immune exposure. TCR beta V- and J-gene trimming was later associated with a missense DCLRE1C variant. Previous analysis showed most TCR beta V segments were productive about 87% or about 30% of the time.

PCR amplification relied on 60 Vbeta primers (plus 13 Jbeta primers). The repertoire was sequenced with immunoSEQ multiplex PCR; TCRdb's copy has only in-frame clones and lacks some. The sample includes some 120,000 clones, 75% to 85% of them seen just once. CDR3 length: 16 residues. V dropped 2 bases and J dropped 6; count of bases not matched to a gene: 9. CDR1 MNHEY and CDR2 SVGAGI come from the germline V gene. Sequencing input: PBMCs. This clonotype was obtained from a young man in good health and CMV-seropositive. The V and J genes are TRBV6-5 and TRBJ2-3; TRBD2 aligns across 9 bases. CDR3 residues: CASSYGSSGDGDTQYF. The DNA for the CDR3 is TGTGCCAGCAGTTACGGCTCTAGCGGGGACGGGGATACGCAGTATTTT.